This section outlines one TCR beta chain sequence together with its context. This sample is drawn from a study of blood T cell repertoires in COVID-19. Sequencing used immunoSEQ multiplex PCR; TCRdb keeps in-frame clones, though not all of them. Of around 240,000 clones listed, around 86% were seen once; the top ten hold about 2.1%. Allocation to cohorts depended on clinical history reported by the participants. Sample: PBMCs or T cells enriched from blood (not recorded which). The sequence came from a woman between 45 and 65 years old who had recovered from COVID-19.

The CDR3 loop is CASSFGQVYNEQFF. The CDR3 bases are TGCGCCAGCAGCTTCGGCCAGGTCTACAATGAGCAGTTCTTC. This chain connects TRBV5-1 to TRBJ2-1; D unresolved. Germline CDR1 SGHRS, CDR2 YFSETQ. V lost 2 bases to trimming and J lost 3 bases, with 9 bases between them. CDR3 length: 14 amino acids.